This T cell receptor beta chain was identified during a study of CD8 T cells in ankylosing spondylitis. Study findings and constraints: There were earlier reports of some motif variants in reactive arthritis synovial fluid and blood. Matched ankylosing spondylitis synovial fluid reportedly showed significant enrichment of disease-linked clones. What appeared characteristic of ankylosing spondylitis blood was a TCR beta motif of eight highly homologous variants. Peripheral blood samples showed relatively rare disease-linked clones, and these clones were CD8+.

V was shortened by 8 bases and J by 6 bases, with 19 bases between the two germline ends. Germline V gene data show CDR1 as MNHEY and CDR2 as SVGAGI. This CDR3 comprises 14 residues. To note about this clonotype: Its antigen is unknown.

TCRdb independently ran MiXCR on the 5' RACE reads; one entry per CDR3 protein. This sample yields some 840,000 distinct CDR3 sequences, of which 10% to 15% are seen a single time; 0.51% belongs to the top ten. Sample: blood, either unsorted or a sorted T cell fraction (not recorded which). The chain links TRBV6-5 to TRBJ1-1; D is uncertain. The clonotype originates from a male donor with ankylosing spondylitis. The CDR3, as DNA: TGTGCCAGCGGGTATCCCGTAACAAGGCCTGAAGCTTTCTTT. As protein: CASGYPVTRPEAFF.